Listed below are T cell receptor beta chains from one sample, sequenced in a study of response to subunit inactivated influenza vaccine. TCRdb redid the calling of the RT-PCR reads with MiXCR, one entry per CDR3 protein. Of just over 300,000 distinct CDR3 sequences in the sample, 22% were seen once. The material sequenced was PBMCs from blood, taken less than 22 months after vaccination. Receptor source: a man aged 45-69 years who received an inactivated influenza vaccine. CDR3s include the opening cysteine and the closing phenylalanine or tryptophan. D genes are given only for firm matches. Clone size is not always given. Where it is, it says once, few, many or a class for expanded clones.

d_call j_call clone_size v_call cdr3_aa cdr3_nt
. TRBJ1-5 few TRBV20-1 CSANWGGAGPQHF TGCAGTGCTAATTGGGGCGGCGCAGGGCCCCAGCATTTT
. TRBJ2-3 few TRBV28 CASSASLSPDTQYF TGTGCCAGCAGTGCCTCACTTTCTCCAGATACGCAGTATTTT
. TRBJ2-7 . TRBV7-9 CASSLDPSEQYF TGTGCCAGCAGCTTAGACCCCAGCGAGCAGTACTTC
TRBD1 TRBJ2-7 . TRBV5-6 CASSSDRGREQYF TGTGCCAGCAGTTCGGACAGGGGTCGCGAGCAGTACTTC
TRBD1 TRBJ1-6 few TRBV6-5 CASSWGQGYNSPLHF TGTGCCAGCAGTTGGGGACAGGGCTATAATTCACCCCTCCACTTT
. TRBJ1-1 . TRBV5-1 CASSSTGRLPTEAFF TGCGCCAGCAGCTCAACAGGGAGGCTTCCCACTGAAGCTTTCTTT
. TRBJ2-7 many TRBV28 CASSESYEQYF TGTGCCAGCAGTGAAAGCTACGAGCAGTACTTC
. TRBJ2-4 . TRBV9 CASSVGSPGDIQYF TGTGCCAGCAGCGTTGGAAGCCCCGGGGACATTCAGTACTTC
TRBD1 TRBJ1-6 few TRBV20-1 CSARVWTGSSYNSPLHF TGCAGTGCTAGAGTGTGGACAGGGAGCTCCTATAATTCACCCCTCCACTTT
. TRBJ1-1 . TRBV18 CASSPTGTPTEAFF TGTGCCAGCTCACCAACAGGGACCCCCACTGAAGCTTTCTTT
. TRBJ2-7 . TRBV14 CASSQQDYYEQYF TGTGCCAGCAGCCAACAAGATTATTACGAGCAGTACTTC
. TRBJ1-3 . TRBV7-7 CASSLVTGLSGNTIYF TGTGCTAGCAGCTTAGTCACAGGGCTCTCTGGAAACACCATATATTTT
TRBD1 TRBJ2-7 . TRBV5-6 CASSPDRSNSYEQYF TGTGCCAGCAGCCCGGACAGGTCGAATTCCTACGAGCAGTACTTC
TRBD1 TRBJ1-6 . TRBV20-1 CSARSGGNSPLHF TGCAGTGCTAGATCAGGGGGGAATTCACCCCTCCACTTT
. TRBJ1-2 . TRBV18 CASSPNTGTLGQSTF TGTGCCAGCTCGCCCAATACTGGGACTCTCGGGCAGAGCACCTTC
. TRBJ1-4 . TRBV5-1 CASSLASLGALTNEKLFF TGCGCCAGCAGCTTGGCCTCCCTCGGGGCTCTCACTAATGAAAAACTGTTTTTT
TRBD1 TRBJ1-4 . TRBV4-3 CASSQDFTGGTNEKLFF TGCGCCAGCAGCCAAGATTTCACAGGGGGCACTAATGAAAAACTGTTTTTT
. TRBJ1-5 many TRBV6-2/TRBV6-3 CASSQPGHGSQPQHF TGTGCCAGCAGTCAACCAGGACACGGTTCTCAGCCCCAGCATTTT
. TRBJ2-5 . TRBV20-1 CSARARETQYF TGCAGTGCTAGGGCTAGGGAGACCCAGTACTTC
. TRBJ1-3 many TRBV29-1 CSVEYGGNTIYF TGCAGCGTTGAGTACGGCGGAAACACCATATATTTT
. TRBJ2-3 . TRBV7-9 CASRHTYGSPDTQYF TGTGCCAGCCGGCACACCTACGGGAGTCCAGATACGCAGTATTTT
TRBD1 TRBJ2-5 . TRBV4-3 CASSQADREETQYF TGCGCCAGCAGCCAAGCTGACAGGGAAGAGACCCAGTACTTC
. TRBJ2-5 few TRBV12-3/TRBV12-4 CASSPAQETQYF TGTGCCAGCAGCCCGGCCCAAGAGACCCAGTACTTC
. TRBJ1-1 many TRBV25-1 CASSYSPGTEAFF TGTGCCAGCAGCTATAGCCCGGGGACTGAAGCTTTCTTT
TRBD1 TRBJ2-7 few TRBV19 CASSPGQVYEQYF TGTGCCAGTAGTCCTGGACAGGTTTACGAGCAGTACTTC
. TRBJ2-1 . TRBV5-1 CASRLEKEQFF TGCGCCAGCAGATTAGAAAAGGAGCAGTTCTTC
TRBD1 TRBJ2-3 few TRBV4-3 CASSLRGRRTDTQYF TGCGCCAGCAGCCTCAGGGGGCGCAGGACAGATACGCAGTATTTT
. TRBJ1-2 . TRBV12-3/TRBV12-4 CASTRGASGYGYTF TGTGCCAGCACGAGGGGGGCCTCTGGGTATGGCTACACCTTC
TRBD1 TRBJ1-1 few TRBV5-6 CASSSPDRATAFF TGTGCCAGCAGCTCGCCAGACAGGGCCACGGCTTTCTTT
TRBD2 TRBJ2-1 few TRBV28 CASSYPGLAADEQFF TGTGCCAGCAGTTACCCGGGACTAGCAGCCGATGAGCAGTTCTTC
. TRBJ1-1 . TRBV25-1 CASSESGAVDTEAFF TGTGCCAGCAGTGAATCGGGAGCGGTGGACACTGAAGCTTTCTTT
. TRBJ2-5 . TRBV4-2 CASSQVSRAAKETQYF TGTGCCAGCAGCCAAGTCAGCAGGGCAGCAAAAGAGACCCAGTACTTC
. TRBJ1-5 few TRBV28 CASRGGAFSNQPQHF TGTGCCAGCAGGGGGGGGGCCTTTAGCAATCAGCCCCAGCATTTT
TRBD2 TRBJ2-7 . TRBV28 CASSGNRAGTTPYEQYF TGTGCCAGCAGTGGGAACCGAGCCGGGACTACGCCCTACGAGCAGTACTTC
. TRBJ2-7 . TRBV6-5 CASSSPGSSEQYF TGTGCCAGCAGTTCGCCAGGGTCTTCCGAGCAGTACTTC
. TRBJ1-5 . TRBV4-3 CASSQGARSNQPQHF TGCGCCAGCAGCCAAGGTGCCAGGAGCAATCAGCCCCAGCATTTT
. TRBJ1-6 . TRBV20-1 CSASQTGSSYNSPLHF TGCAGTGCTAGTCAAACAGGGAGCTCCTATAATTCACCCCTCCACTTT
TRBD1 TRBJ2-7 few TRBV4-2 CASSLSGQGDEQYF TGTGCCAGCAGCCTCTCGGGACAGGGGGACGAGCAGTACTTC
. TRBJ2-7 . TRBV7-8 CASSLAGPTYEQYF TGTGCCAGCAGCTTAGCTGGGCCCACCTACGAGCAGTACTTC
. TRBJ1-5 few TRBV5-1 CASSFEGMGNQPQHF TGCGCCAGCAGCTTTGAAGGGATGGGCAATCAGCCCCAGCATTTT
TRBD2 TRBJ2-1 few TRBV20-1 CSASGGSGRSLSYNEQFF TGCAGTGCTAGTGGGGGAAGCGGGAGGTCCCTCTCCTACAATGAGCAGTTCTTC
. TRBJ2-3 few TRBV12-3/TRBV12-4 CASSLGAGPTDTQYF TGTGCCAGCAGTTTGGGGGCAGGACCCACAGATACGCAGTATTTT
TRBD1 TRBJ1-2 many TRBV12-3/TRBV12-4 CASLRTGDYGYTF TGTGCCAGCTTAAGGACAGGGGACTATGGCTACACCTTC
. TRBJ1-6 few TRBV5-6 CASSYVGGPYNSPLHF TGTGCCAGCAGTTACGTAGGGGGGCCCTATAATTCACCCCTCCACTTT